Shown below are 10 T cell receptor beta chains from a single sample sequenced in a study of cytomegalovirus exposure and HLA in healthy donors. This PCR relied on a set of 60 Vbeta primers and 13 Jbeta primers. Method: immunoSEQ multiplex PCR; TCRdb's copy keeps in-frame clones and lacks some. Of 100,000 to 150,000 clones listed, 80% are singletons. Material: PBMCs. Source of these receptors: a man between 40 and 49 years old in good health and CMV-seronegative.

This clone is a singleton in its sample. The chain couples TRBV6-5 to TRBJ1-5; D gene uncertain. The germline V and J ends were trimmed by 6 bases and 4 bases, with 13 bases remaining between them. This CDR3 region has 14 residues. Germline assignment: CDR1 MNHEY and CDR2 SVGAGI. The CDR3 is CASSPGKGNQPQHF. DNA of the CDR3: TGTGCCAGCAGCCCCGGGAAGGGTAATCAGCCCCAGCATTTT.

As to this clone: At one end, the junction sequence differs from germline, possibly due to a read error. The gene calls are TRBV4-1 and TRBJ2-1; TRBD2 matches at 9 bases. The CDR3 is 13 amino acids. CDR1 is MGHRA, CDR2 YSYEKL, per germline. The CDR3 sequence is CASSQDWAGGPIF. The CDR3 bases are TGCGCCAGCAGCCAAGATTGGGCGGGGGGGCCAATCTTC.

The CDR3 DNA reads as TGTGCCATGGGACAGGGCACCGGGGAGCTGTTTTTT. This translates into CAMGQGTGELFF. The V call is TRBV10-3, the J call TRBJ2-2, with TRBD1 identical over 9 bases. This CDR3 is 12 amino acids long. J lost 4 bases, V lost 9 bases, and 0 bases had no gene match. Germline assignment: CDR1 ENHRY and CDR2 SYGVKD.

This clone was found once. The V gene is TRBV19, the J gene TRBJ1-6; 7 nucleotides agree with TRBD1. V lost 9 bases to trimming and J lost 7 bases; unmatched junction nucleotides: 9. This CDR3 is 14 amino acids long. Germline CDR1 reads LNHDA; CDR2 reads SQIVND (reference sequence). The chain's CDR3 is CASRDRVGNSPLHF. Here the CDR3 DNA reads TGTGCCAGCCGCGACAGGGTTGGGAATTCACCCCTCCACTTT.

The gene calls are TRBV4-2 and TRBJ1-2; TRBD1 agrees at 7 bases. V was pared by 2 bases and J by 6 bases, with 3 bases of the junction left unmatched. The germline V gene has CDR1 LGHNA and CDR2 YNFKEQ. This CDR3 has 13 residues. CDR3: CASSQSRGDGYTF. The DNA of the CDR3 is TGTGCCAGCAGCCAAAGCAGGGGGGATGGCTACACCTTC.

This chain joins TRBV5-1 and TRBJ2-2; TRBD2 is a possible D gene (5 bases). CDR3 length: 17 amino acids. The V end was cut by 1 base, the J end by 4 bases, with 17 bases between. CDR1 is SGHRS, CDR2 YFSETQ, per germline. The CDR3 DNA follows: TGCGCCAGCAGCTTGTCGAGGGATACCACCAGCACCGGGGAGCTGTTTTTT. Amino acids: CASSLSRDTTSTGELFF. Using reference TRBV5-1 and TRBJ2-2 for the parts outside the CDR3, the full variable domain is KAGVTQTPRYLIKTRGQQVTLSCSPISGHRSVSWYQQTPGQGLQFLFEYFSETQRNKGNFPGRFSGRQFSNSRSEMNVSTLELGDSALYLCASSLSRDTTSTGELFFGEGSRLTVL.

The chain uses TRBV5-1 and TRBJ1-1; D gene unclear. Looked up from germline, CDR1 is SGHRS and CDR2 is YFSETQ. V was trimmed by 0 bases and J by 4 bases, leaving 7 bases between them. The CDR3 consists of 13 residues. CDR3: CASSLAGATEAFF. The CDR3 bases are TGCGCCAGCAGCTTGGCGGGTGCCACTGAAGCTTTCTTT.

The chain links TRBV20-1 to TRBJ1-2; D unclear. The germline gives CDR1 DFQATT, CDR2 SNEGSKA (reference sequence). The V gene lost 6 bases and the J gene lost 8 bases, with 10 bases spanning the gap. The CDR3 has 10 amino acids. The CDR3 DNA reads as TGCAGTGCAGGCCTAGACGGCTACACCTTC. Residues: CSAGLDGYTF.

This clone came up once. The chain has TRBV15 and TRBJ1-4; TRBD1 might be the D (5 bases). The CDR3 is 15 amino acids. Trimming took 0 bases from V and 7 from J, leaving 12 bases between them. From germline, CDR1 is LNHNV and CDR2 YYDKDF (reference sequence). The DNA of the CDR3 is TGTGCCACCAGCAGAGATGCCGGGGGGAGTGAAAAACTGTTTTTT. Protein sequence: CATSRDAGGSEKLFF.

The chain couples TRBV6-5 to TRBJ2-7; TRBD1 matches 8 bases. V lost 10 bases to trimming and J lost 3 bases; unmatched junction nucleotides: 11. This CDR3 contains 14 residues. Germline-derived CDR1 and CDR2 are MNHEY and SVGAGI. The CDR3 is CATSRTGLDYEQYF. The CDR3 DNA reads TGTGCCACCTCGCGGACAGGGCTTGACTACGAGCAGTACTTC.